These T cell receptor beta chains were read from a single sample in a study of PD-L1 blockade in urothelial cancer. Sequencing was performed with immunoSEQ multiplex PCR; in TCRdb, only in-frame clones are kept and a portion is missing. The sample holds about 120,000 clones; around 89% are singletons and the top ten take about 1.5%. The material was PBMCs, obtained around atezolizumab (anti-PD-L1) treatment. The receptors here all came from a man in his 60s with urothelial cancer. Each CDR3 is given with its conserved first and last residue.

v_gene: TRBV5-4; CDR3aa: CASSSGTSGGRAYNEQFF
v_gene: TRBV18; CDR3aa: CASSPRVPGQGLDEQYF
v_gene: TRBV28; CDR3aa: CASTGQVAKNIQYF
v_gene: TRBV19; CDR3aa: CASSPQGTGERQPQHF
v_gene: TRBV28; CDR3aa: CASSLAPYEQYF
v_gene: TRBV7-9; CDR3aa: CASSFQGYNEQFF
v_gene: TRBV7-6; CDR3aa: CASSLAPRNTEAFF
v_gene: TRBV6-5; CDR3aa: CASRTGGVHQPQHF
v_gene: TRBV5-4; CDR3aa: CASSLEGDGGLYGYTF
v_gene: TRBV6-6; CDR3aa: CASSYGGSGEKLFF
v_gene: TRBV6-6; CDR3aa: CASRITWTGDSYEQYF
v_gene: TRBV28; CDR3aa: CASRTGINEKLFF
v_gene: TRBV19; CDR3aa: CASSIARFSGANVLTF
v_gene: TRBV29-1; CDR3aa: CSVGTAEPYEQYF
v_gene: TRBV6-1; CDR3aa: CASSDYRGVSIQYF
v_gene: TRBV19; CDR3aa: CASSLTGLLGTEAFF
v_gene: TRBV7-9; CDR3aa: CASSPGLDSNQPQHF
v_gene: TRBV11-3; CDR3aa: CASSFRGGAPDTQYF
v_gene: TRBV28; CDR3aa: CASRGAMDRGQPYEQYF
v_gene: TRBV2; CDR3aa: CASSSGTGVYNEQFF
v_gene: TRBV19; CDR3aa: CASSVTGSGNQPQHF
v_gene: TRBV11-2; CDR3aa: CASSLAGMNTEAFF
v_gene: TRBV6-1; CDR3aa: CASRRAVGGGETQYF
v_gene: TRBV6-1; CDR3aa: CASSEGPIFTNQPQHF
v_gene: TRBV27; CDR3aa: CASRGQGAWQPQHF
v_gene: TRBV10-2; CDR3aa: CASKGGQLDTQYF
v_gene: TRBV28; CDR3aa: CASSQTGLAGVDTQYF
v_gene: TRBV18; CDR3aa: CASSNHLDIMNTEAFF
v_gene: TRBV14; CDR3aa: CASSQKTGTGVGKQYF
v_gene: TRBV9; CDR3aa: CASSVVVNEQFF
v_gene: TRBV6-5; CDR3aa: CASRGTSGRSYEQYF
v_gene: TRBV7-6; CDR3aa: CASSLAGDNQPQHF
v_gene: TRBV5-1; CDR3aa: CASSLTGDNSNQPQHF
v_gene: TRBV29-1; CDR3aa: CSVEVPDRGLTGELFF
v_gene: TRBV11-2; CDR3aa: CASTHPPQGVRNTIYF
v_gene: TRBV19; CDR3aa: CASSPGTATNSGANVLTF
v_gene: TRBV5-1; CDR3aa: CASSFNSANTGELFF
v_gene: TRBV7-8; CDR3aa: CASSPTGGSYEQYF
v_gene: TRBV7-9; CDR3aa: CASSWGHMNTEAFF
v_gene: TRBV11-2; CDR3aa: CASSQKAGVFNEQYF
v_gene: TRBV5-1; CDR3aa: CASSPRQGAGNTIYF
v_gene: TRBV19; CDR3aa: CASCEGNQPQHF
v_gene: TRBV5-4; CDR3aa: CASRTLGEEETQYF
v_gene: TRBV7-3; CDR3aa: CASSSRGGLYNEQFF
v_gene: TRBV4-2; CDR3aa: CASSQGGGGYGEQFF
v_gene: TRBV11-2; CDR3aa: CATGNYEQYF
v_gene: TRBV2; CDR3aa: CASRDTSSNQPQHF
v_gene: TRBV5-4; CDR3aa: CASSVQGVNSPLHF
v_gene: TRBV18; CDR3aa: CASSPTPTTGNNEKLFF